Below, 9 T cell receptor beta chains from the same sample are listed, as sequenced in a study of T cell responses to AZD1222 COVID-19 vaccine. Using immunoSEQ multiplex PCR, the repertoire was profiled, and TCRdb retains in-frame clones only, with some absent. Among about 120,000 clones listed, 92% were seen once. The source was peripheral blood, collected 28 days after the second AZD1222 dose. The source is an adult who received the AZD1222 COVID-19 vaccine.

This clone was counted once. The rearrangement joins TRBV7-9 to TRBJ1-1, with a tentative D call TRBD1 (5 bases). V was shortened by 3 bases and J by 2 bases, with 10 bases between the two germline ends. Germline CDR1 is SEHNR and CDR2 is FQNEAQ (reference sequence). The CDR3 extends over 14 amino acids. CDR3 coding DNA: TGTGCCAGCAGCTTCAGGGACGTTAACACTGAAGCTTTCTTT. Protein sequence: CASSFRDVNTEAFF.

The chain recombines TRBV5-6 with TRBJ1-2; D not resolved. In germline, CDR1 is SGHDT, CDR2 YYEEEE. CDR3 length: 12 amino acids. V dropped 9 bases and J dropped 4 bases, with 13 bases sitting between them. The CDR3 reads CATRGRSYGYTF. DNA of the CDR3: TGTGCCACAAGAGGACGGAGCTATGGCTACACCTTC.

V and J are TRBV7-2 and TRBJ1-1; maybe TRBD1 (6 bases). Per the germline V gene, CDR1 is SGHTA and CDR2 is FQGNSA. CDR3 length equals 14 residues. Between the trimmed V and J ends, which lost 5 bases and 6 bases, there was a span of 16 bases. Here the CDR3 reads CASSNLRTEPEAFF. The CDR3 DNA follows: TGTGCCAGCAGCAATCTAAGGACAGAACCTGAAGCTTTCTTT.

The chain combines TRBV28 with TRBJ1-5; 8 bases map to TRBD1. The ends lost 6 bases at V and 5 bases at J; junction bases unmatched: 9. The CDR3 has 15 amino acids. Germline CDR1 is MDHEN and CDR2 is SYDVKM. DNA for the CDR3: TGTGCCAGCAGCCAACAGGGGGGGTGGGATCAGCCCCAGCATTTT. It yields the protein CASSQQGGWDQPQHF.

The J gene is TRBJ1-4, the V gene TRBV28, with D perhaps matching TRBD1 (6 bases). This CDR3 has 17 residues. Germline CDR1 MDHEN, CDR2 SYDVKM. Trimming stripped 7 bases from V and 4 bases from J, with 22 bases between. CDR3 sequence: CASNAPHKRGDNEKLFF. The CDR3 nucleotides are TGTGCCAGCAATGCGCCTCATAAAAGGGGGGATAATGAAAAACTGTTTTTT.

This clone occurred once. This rearrangement joins TRBV5-1 to TRBJ1-6; 7 bases line up with TRBD1. The germline V gene encodes CDR1 SGHRS and CDR2 YFSETQ. The junction had 8 bases not matched to a gene; V was cut back by 5 bases and J by 3 bases. CDR3 size: 16 residues. CDR3 sequence: CASSPGTDYYNSPLHF. CDR3 DNA: TGCGCCAGCAGTCCCGGGACAGACTACTATAATTCACCCCTCCACTTT.

The chain carries TRBV9 and TRBJ2-6; 7 bases are shared with TRBD1. V shed 3 bases and J 0 bases; nucleotides not matched to a gene: 12. Germline V CDR1 and CDR2: SGDLS, YYNGEE. The CDR3 extends over 19 amino acids. Here the CDR3 reads CASSDRQGRGNSGANVLTF. The CDR3 DNA follows: TGTGCCAGCAGCGACCGACAGGGCAGAGGAAACTCTGGGGCCAACGTCCTGACTTTC. Together with reference TRBV9 and TRBJ2-6, the CDR3 gives the full variable domain: DSGVTQTPKHLITATGQRVTLRCSPRSGDLSVYWYQQSLDQGLQFLIQYYNGEERAKGNILERFSAQQFPDLHSELNLSSLELGDSALYFCASSDRQGRGNSGANVLTFGAGSRLTVL.

The chain links TRBV11-2 to TRBJ1-4, with no clear D. Per germline, CDR1 SGHAT and CDR2 FQNNGV. V lost 6 bases to trimming and J lost 7 bases, with 9 bases between them. This CDR3 contains 12 residues. The CDR3 DNA reads TGTGCCAGCAGGGGATTGGGTGAAAAACTGTTTTTT. It encodes CASRGLGEKLFF.

This rearrangement joins TRBV2 to TRBJ1-1; 7 nucleotides agree with TRBD1. The CDR3 spans 13 residues. Germline lookup yields CDR1 SNHLY and CDR2 FYNNEI. Trimming removed 4 bases from V and 4 bases from J; junction bases left unmatched: 3. The CDR3 sequence is CASSVQGGTEAFF. The CDR3 DNA reads as TGTGCCAGCAGTGTCCAGGGGGGCACTGAAGCTTTCTTT.